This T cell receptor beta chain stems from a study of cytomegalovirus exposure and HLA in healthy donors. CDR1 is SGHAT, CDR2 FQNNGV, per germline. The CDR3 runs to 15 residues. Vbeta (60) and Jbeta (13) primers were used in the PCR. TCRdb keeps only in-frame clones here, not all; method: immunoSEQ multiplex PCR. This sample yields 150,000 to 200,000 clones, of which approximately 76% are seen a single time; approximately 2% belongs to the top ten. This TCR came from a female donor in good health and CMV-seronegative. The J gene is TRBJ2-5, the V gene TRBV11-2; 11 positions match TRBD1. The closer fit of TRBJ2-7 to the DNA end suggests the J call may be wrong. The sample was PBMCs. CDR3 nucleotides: TGTGCCAGCAGCCAAACCGGGACAGGGGGCTACGAGCAGTACTTC. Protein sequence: CASSQTGTGGYEQYF.